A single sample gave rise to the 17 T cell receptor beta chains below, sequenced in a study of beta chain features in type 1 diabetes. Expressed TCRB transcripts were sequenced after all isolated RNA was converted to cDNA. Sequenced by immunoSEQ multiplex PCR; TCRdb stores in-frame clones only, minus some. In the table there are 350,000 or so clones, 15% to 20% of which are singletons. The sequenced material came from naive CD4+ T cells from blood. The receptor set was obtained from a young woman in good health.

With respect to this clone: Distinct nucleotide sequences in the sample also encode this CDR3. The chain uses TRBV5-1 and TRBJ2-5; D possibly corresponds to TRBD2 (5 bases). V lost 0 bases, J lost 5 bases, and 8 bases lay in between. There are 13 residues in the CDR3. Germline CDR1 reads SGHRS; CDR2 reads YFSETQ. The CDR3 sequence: CASSLGEGETQYF. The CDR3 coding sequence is TGCGCCAGCAGCTTGGGAGAGGGCGAGACCCAGTACTTC.

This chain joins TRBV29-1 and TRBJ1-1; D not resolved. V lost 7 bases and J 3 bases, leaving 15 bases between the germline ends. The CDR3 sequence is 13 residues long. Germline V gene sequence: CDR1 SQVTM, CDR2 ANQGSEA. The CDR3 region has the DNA TGCAGCGCTAAACAGAACCCGGACACTGAAGCTTTCTTT. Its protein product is CSAKQNPDTEAFF.

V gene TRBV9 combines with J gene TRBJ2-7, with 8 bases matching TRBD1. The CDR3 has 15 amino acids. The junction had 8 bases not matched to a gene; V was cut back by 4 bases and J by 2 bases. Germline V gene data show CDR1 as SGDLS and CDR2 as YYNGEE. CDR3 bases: TGTGCCAGCAGCATTTCGGGACAGGCGGCCTACGAGCAGTACTTC. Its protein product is CASSISGQAAYEQYF.

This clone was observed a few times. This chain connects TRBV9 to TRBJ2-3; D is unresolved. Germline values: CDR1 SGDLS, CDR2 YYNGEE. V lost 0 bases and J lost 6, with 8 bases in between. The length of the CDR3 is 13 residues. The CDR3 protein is CASSVEKEDTQYF. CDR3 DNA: TGTGCCAGCAGCGTAGAAAAAGAGGATACGCAGTATTTT.

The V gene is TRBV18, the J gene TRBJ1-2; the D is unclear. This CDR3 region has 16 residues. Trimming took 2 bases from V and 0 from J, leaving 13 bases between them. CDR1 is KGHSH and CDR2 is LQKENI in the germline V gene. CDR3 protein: CASSPLPAATNYGYTF. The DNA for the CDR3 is TGTGCCAGCTCACCATTACCGGCGGCGACTAACTATGGCTACACCTTC.

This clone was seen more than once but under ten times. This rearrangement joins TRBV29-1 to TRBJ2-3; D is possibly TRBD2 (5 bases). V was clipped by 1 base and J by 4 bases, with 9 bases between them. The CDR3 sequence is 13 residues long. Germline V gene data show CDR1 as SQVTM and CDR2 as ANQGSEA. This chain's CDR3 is CSVEGGSSDTQYF. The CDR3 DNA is TGCAGCGTTGAAGGAGGGAGCTCAGATACGCAGTATTTT.

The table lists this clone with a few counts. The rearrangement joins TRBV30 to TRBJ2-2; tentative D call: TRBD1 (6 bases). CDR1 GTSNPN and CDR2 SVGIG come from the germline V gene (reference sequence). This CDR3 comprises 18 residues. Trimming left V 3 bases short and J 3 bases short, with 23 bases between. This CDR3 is CAWSALLSGGRHTGELFF. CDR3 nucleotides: TGTGCCTGGAGCGCTCTCCTCTCTGGGGGCAGGCACACCGGGGAGCTGTTTTTT.

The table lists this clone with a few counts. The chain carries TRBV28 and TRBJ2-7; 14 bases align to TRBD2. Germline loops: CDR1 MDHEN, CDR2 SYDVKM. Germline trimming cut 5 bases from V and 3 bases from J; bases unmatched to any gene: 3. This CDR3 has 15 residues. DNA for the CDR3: TGTGCCAGCAGTCGCGGGACTAGCGGGAGCTACGAGCAGTACTTC. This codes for CASSRGTSGSYEQYF.

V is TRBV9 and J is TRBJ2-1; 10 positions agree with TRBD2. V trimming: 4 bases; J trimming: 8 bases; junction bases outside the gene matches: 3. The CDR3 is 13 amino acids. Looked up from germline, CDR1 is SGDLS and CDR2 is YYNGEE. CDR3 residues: CASSSGGADEQFF. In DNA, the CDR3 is TGTGCCAGCAGCAGCGGGGGGGCCGATGAGCAGTTCTTC.

The CDR3 DNA reads as TGTGCCAGCAGCATGGGGGGATACGAGCAGTACTTC. Protein product: CASSMGGYEQYF. This chain connects TRBV13 to TRBJ2-7, with a possible D match to TRBD2 (6 bases). Germline assignment: CDR1 PRHDT and CDR2 FYEKMQ (reference sequence). The CDR3 covers 12 residues. V was cut by 5 bases and J by 4 bases, with 9 bases left in between.

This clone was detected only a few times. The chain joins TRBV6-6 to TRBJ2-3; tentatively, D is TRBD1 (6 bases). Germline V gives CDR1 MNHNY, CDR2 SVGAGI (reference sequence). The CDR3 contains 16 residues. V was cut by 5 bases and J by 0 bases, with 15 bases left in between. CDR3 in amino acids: CASSRRQATSTDTQYF. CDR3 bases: TGTGCCAGCAGTCGTCGACAGGCTACTAGCACAGATACGCAGTATTTT.

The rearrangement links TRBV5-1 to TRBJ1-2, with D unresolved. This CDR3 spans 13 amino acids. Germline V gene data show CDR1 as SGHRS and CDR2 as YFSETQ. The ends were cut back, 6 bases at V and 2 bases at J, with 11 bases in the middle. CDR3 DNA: TGCGCCAGCAACTGGGCCTCAAACTATGGCTACACCTTC. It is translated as CASNWASNYGYTF.

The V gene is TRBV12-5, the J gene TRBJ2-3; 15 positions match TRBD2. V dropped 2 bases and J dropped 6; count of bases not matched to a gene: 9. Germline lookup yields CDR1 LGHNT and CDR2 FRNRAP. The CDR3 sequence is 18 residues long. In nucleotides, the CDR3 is TGTGCTAGTGGTTTGCCTCCGGGACTAGCGGGGGGTCAGGATACGCAGTATTTT. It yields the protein CASGLPPGLAGGQDTQYF.

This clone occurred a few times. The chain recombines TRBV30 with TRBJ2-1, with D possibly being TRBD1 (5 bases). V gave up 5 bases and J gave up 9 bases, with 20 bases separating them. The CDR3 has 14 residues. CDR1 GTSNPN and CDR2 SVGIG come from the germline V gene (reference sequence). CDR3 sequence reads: CAWYPSARVGEQFF. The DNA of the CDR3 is TGTGCCTGGTACCCCAGCGCCAGGGTTGGTGAGCAGTTCTTC. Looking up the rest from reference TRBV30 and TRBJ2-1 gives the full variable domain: SQTIHQWPATLVQPVGSPLSLECTVEGTSNPNLYWYRQAAGRGLQLLFYSVGIGQISSEVPQNLSASRPQDRQFILSSKKLLLSDSGFYLCAWYPSARVGEQFFGPGTRLTVL.

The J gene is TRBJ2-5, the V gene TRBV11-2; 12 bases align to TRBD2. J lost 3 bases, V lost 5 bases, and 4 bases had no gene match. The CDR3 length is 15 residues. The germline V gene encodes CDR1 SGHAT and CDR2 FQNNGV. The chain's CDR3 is CASSLTSGREETQYF. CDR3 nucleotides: TGTGCCAGCAGCCTGACTAGCGGGAGAGAAGAGACCCAGTACTTC. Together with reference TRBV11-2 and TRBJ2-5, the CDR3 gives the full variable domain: EAGVAQSPRYKIIEKRQSVAFWCNPISGHATLYWYQQILGQGPKLLIQFQNNGVVDDSQLPKDRFSAERLKGVDSTLKIQPAKLEDSAVYLCASSLTSGREETQYFGPGTRLLVL.

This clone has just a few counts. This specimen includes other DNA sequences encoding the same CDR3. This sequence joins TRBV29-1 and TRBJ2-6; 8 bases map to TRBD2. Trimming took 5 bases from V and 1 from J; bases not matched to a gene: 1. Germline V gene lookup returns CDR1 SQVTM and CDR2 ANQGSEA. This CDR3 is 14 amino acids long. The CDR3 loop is CSVRGGSGANVLTF. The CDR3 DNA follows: TGCAGCGTTCGGGGGGGGTCTGGGGCCAACGTCCTGACTTTC.

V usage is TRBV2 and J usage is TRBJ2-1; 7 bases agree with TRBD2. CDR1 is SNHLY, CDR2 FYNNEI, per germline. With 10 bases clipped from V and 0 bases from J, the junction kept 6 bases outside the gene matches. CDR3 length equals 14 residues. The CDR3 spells CANRRGSSYNEQFF. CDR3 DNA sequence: TGTGCCAACAGGCGCGGGAGCTCCTACAATGAGCAGTTCTTC. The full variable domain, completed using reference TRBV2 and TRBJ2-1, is EPEVTQTPSHQVTQMGQEVILRCVPISNHLYFYWYRQILGQKVEFLVSFYNNEISEKSEIFDDQFSVERPDGSNFTLKIRSTKLEDSAMYFCANRRGSSYNEQFFGPGTRLTVL.